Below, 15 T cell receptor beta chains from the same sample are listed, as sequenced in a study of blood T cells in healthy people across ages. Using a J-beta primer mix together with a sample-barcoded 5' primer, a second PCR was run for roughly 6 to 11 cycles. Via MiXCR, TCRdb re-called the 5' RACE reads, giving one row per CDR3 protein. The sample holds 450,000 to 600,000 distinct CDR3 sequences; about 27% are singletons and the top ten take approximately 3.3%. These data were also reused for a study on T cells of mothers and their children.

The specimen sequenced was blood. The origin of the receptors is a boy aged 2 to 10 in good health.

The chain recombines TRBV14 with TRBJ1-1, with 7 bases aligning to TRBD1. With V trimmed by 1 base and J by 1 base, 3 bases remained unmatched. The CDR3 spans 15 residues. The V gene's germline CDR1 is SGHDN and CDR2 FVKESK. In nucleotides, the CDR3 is TGTGCCAGCAGCCAAGTAGGACAGGCGAACACTGAAGCTTTCTTT. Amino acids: CASSQVGQANTEAFF.

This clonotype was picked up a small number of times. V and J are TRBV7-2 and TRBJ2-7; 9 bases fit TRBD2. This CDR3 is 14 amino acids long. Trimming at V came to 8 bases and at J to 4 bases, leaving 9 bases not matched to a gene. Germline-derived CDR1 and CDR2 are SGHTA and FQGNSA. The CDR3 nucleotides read TGTGCCAGCGGACCCCCGAGCGGGAGGTACGAGCAGTACTTC. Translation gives CASGPPSGRYEQYF.

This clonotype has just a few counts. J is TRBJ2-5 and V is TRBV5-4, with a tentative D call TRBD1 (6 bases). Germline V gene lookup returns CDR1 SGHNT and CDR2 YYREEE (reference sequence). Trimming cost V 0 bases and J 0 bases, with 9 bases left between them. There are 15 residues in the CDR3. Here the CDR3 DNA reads TGTGCCAGCAGCTTGGGGACAGCGTACCAAGAGACCCAGTACTTC. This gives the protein CASSLGTAYQETQYF.

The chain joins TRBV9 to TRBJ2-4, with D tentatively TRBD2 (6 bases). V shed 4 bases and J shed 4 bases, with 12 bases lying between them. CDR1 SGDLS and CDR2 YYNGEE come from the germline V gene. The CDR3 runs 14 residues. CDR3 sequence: CASSPRSGKNIQYF. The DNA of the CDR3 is TGTGCCAGCAGCCCTCGGAGCGGGAAAAACATTCAGTACTTC.

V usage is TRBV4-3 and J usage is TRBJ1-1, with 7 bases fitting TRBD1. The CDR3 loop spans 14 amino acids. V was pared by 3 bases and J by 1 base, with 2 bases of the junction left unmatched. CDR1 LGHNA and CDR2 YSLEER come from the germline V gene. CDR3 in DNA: TGCGCCAGCAGCCACAGACAGGGGAACACTGAAGCTTTCTTT. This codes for CASSHRQGNTEAFF.

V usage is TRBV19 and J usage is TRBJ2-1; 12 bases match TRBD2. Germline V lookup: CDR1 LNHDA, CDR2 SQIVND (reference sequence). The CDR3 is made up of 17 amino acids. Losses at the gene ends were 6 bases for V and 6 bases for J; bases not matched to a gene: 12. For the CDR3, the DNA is TGTGCCAGTAGCCAACAGATACTAGCGGGGGGACCCAATGAGCAGTTCTTC. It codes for CASSQQILAGGPNEQFF.

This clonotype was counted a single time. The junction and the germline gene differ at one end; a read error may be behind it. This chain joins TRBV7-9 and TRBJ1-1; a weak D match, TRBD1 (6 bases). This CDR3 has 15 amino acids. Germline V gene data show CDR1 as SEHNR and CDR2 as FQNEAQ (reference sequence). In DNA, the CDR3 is TGTGTCAGCAGCCCTCGACAGGAATGGAATACTGAAGCTTTCTTT. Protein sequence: CVSSPRQEWNTEAFF.

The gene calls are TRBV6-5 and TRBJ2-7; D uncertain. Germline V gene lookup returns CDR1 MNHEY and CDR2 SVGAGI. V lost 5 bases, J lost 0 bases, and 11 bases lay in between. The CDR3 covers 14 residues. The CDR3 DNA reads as TGTGCCAGCAGTCGACCTAGATTCTCCTACGAGCAGTACTTC. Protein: CASSRPRFSYEQYF.

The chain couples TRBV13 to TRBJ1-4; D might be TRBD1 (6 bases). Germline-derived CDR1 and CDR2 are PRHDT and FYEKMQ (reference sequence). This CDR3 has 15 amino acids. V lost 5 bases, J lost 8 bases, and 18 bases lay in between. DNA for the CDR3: TGTGCCAGCAGCCGAGGGGGGACCTCAACCGAAAAACTGTTTTTT. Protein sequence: CASSRGGTSTEKLFF.

The CDR3 spells CASSSQGARWDEKLFF. CDR3 sequence (DNA): TGTGCCAGCAGTTCACAGGGGGCCAGGTGGGATGAAAAACTGTTTTTT. The chain employs TRBV6-6 and TRBJ1-4; 9 nucleotides line up with TRBD1. Trimming removed 4 bases from V and 6 bases from J; junction bases left unmatched: 9. The CDR3 has 16 amino acids. Germline V gene data show CDR1 as MNHNY and CDR2 as SVGAGI (reference sequence).

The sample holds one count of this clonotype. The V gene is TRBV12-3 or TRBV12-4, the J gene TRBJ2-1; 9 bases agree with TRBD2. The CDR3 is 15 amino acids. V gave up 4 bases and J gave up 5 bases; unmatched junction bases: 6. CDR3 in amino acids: CASSYVAGVNNEQFF. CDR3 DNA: TGTGCCAGCAGTTATGTAGCGGGAGTAAACAATGAGCAGTTCTTC.

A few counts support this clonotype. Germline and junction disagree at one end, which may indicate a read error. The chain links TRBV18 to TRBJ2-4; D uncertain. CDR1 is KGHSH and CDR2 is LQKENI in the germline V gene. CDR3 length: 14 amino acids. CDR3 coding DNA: TGTGCCAGCTCACCAATCATTCGGAGTCGCATTCAGCACTTC. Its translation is CASSPIIRSRIQHF.

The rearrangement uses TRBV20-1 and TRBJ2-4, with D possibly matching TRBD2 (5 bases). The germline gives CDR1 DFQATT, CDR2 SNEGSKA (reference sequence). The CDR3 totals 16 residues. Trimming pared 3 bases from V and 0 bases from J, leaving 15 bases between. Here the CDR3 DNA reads TGCAGTGCTAGTGCCTATCGGGGTCTAGCCAAAAACATTCAGTACTTC. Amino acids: CSASAYRGLAKNIQYF.

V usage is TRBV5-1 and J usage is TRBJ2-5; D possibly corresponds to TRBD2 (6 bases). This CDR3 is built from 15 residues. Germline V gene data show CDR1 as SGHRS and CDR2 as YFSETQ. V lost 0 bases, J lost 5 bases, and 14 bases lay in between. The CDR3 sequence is CASSLDGSGGETQYF. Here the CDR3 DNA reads TGCGCCAGCAGCTTGGATGGTTCTGGAGGGGAGACCCAGTACTTC.

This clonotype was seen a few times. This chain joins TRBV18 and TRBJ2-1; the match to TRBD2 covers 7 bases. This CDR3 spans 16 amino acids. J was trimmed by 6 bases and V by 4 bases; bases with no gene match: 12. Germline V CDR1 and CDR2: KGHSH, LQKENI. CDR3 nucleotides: TGTGCCAGCTCACGGATAGCGGGCCGGGCCCTCAATGAGCAGTTCTTC. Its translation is CASSRIAGRALNEQFF.